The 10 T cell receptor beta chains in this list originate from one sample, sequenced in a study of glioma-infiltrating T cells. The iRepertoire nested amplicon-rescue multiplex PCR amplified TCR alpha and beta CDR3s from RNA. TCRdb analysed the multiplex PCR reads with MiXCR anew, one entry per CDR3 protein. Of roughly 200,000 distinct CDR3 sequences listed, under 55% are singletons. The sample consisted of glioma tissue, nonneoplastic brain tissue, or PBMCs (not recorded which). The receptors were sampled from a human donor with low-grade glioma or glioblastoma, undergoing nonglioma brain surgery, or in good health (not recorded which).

The CDR3 DNA follows: TGTGCCAGCTTACTACCACGTCTCGGGAGTAAGTTCTTC. As protein: CASLLPRLGSKFF. The chain has TRBV18 and TRBJ2-1; TRBD2 is a possible D gene (6 bases). Between the trimmed V and J ends, which lost 7 bases and 14 bases, there was a span of 21 bases. CDR1 and CDR2 from the germline V gene are KGHSH and LQKENI. This CDR3 has 13 residues.

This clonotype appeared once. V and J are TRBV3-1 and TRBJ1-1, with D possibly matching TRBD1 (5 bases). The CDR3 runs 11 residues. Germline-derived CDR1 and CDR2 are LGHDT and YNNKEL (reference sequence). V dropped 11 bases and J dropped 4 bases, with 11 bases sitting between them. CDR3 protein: CASRGTTEAFF. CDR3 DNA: TGTGCCTCCCGGGGCACCACTGAAGCTTTCTTT. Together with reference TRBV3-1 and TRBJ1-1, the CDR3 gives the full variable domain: DTAVSQTPKYLVTQMGNDKSIKCEQNLGHDTMYWYKQDSKKFLKIMFSYNNKELIINETVPNRFSPKSPDKAHLNLHINSLELGDSAVYFCASRGTTEAFFGQGTRLTVV.

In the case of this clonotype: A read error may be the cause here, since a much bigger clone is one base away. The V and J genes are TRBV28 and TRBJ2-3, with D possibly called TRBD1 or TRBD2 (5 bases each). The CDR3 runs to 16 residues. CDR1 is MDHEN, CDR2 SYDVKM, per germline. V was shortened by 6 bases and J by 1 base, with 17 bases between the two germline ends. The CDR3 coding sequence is TGTGCCAGCAGCTTGGGACGTCAAGTGGGCACAGATACGCAGTATTTT. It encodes CASSLGRQVGTDTQYF.

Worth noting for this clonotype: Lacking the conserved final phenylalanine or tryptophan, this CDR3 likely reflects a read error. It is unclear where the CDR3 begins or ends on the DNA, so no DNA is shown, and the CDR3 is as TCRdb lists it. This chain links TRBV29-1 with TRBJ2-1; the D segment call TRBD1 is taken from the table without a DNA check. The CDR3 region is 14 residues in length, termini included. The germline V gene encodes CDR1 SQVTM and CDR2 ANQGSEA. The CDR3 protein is CSVAGGSSYNEQSL.

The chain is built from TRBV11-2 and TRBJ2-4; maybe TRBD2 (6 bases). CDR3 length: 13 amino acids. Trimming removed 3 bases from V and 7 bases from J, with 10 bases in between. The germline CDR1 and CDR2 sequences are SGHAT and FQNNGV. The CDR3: CASSLGRENIQYF. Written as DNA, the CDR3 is TGTGCCAGCAGCTTGGGCCGGGAGAACATTCAGTACTTC.

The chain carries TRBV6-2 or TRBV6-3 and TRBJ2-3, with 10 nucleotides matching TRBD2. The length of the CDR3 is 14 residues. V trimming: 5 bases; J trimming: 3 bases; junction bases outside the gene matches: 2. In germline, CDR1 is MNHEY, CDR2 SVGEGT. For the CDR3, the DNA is TGTGCCAGCAGTCTAGCGGGAGAAACAGATACGCAGTATTTT. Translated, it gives CASSLAGETDTQYF.

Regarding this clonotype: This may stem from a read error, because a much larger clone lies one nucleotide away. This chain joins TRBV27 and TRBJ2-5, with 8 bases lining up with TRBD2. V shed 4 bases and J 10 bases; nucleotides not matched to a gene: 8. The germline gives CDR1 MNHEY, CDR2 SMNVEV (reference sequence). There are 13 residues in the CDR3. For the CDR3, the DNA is TGTGCCAGCAGTTGGGGACTAGGAGGGAACCAGTACTTC. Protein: CASSWGLGGNQYF.

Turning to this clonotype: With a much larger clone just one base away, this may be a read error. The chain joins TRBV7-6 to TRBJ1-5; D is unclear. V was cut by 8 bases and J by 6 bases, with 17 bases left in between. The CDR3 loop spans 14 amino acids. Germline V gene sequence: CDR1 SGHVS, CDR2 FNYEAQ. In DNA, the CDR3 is TGTGCCAGCTCGGAGTGGGGAGGAAGTCAGCCCCAGCATTTT. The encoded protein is CASSEWGGSQPQHF.

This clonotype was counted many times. For the CDR3, the DNA is TGTGCCAATACTGAAACCTACGAGCAGTACTTC. This gives the protein CANTETYEQYF. The chain couples TRBV27 to TRBJ2-7, with D hard to call. The V end lost 10 bases, the J end lost 2 bases, and 9 bases lay between the germline ends. CDR1 is MNHEY and CDR2 is SMNVEV in the germline V gene (reference sequence). This CDR3 has 11 amino acids.

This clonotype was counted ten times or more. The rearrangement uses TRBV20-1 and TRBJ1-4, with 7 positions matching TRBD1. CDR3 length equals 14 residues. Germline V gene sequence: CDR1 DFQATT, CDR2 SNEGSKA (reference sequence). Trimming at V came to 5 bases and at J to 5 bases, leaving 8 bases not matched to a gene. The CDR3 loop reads CSARRQGMNEKLFF. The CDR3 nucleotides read TGCAGTGCTCGCCGACAGGGAATGAATGAAAAACTGTTTTTT.